This T cell receptor beta chain comes out of a study of T cell clonotyping in hematopoietic cell transplantation. Overall study findings and caveats: No sorting was done, leaving CD4 and CD8 contributions mixed. Few recipient clonotypes overlapped donors; over 97% were de novo at given depth. Broader posttransplant TCR repertoire diversity was predicted by graft donor and pretransplant recipient Inverse Simpson Index values. Pathologically expanded recipient clonotypes increased progressively from day 30 to day 180 as diversity fell.

Concerning this clone: Its antigen remains unknown.

Germline CDR1 reads SGHRS; CDR2 reads YFSETQ. V gave up 4 bases and J gave up 1 base; unmatched junction bases: 13. The CDR3 is 17 residues long. TCRdb's copy holds only in-frame clones and misses some; the assay was immunoSEQ multiplex PCR. Counted here are about 16,000 clones, 70% to 75% occurring once; the ten biggest clones make up about 9.9%. The source is a woman between 55 and 75 years old in good health. Some clones in this sample may be carry-over from other donors' samples. Sequenced sample: peripheral blood mononuclear cells. The chain recombines TRBV5-1 with TRBJ1-1; the match to TRBD1 covers 7 bases. In DNA, the CDR3 is TGCGCCAGCAGCCATTTCTACAGGGGACGCGGGAACACTGAAGCTTTCTTT. This gives the protein CASSHFYRGRGNTEAFF.